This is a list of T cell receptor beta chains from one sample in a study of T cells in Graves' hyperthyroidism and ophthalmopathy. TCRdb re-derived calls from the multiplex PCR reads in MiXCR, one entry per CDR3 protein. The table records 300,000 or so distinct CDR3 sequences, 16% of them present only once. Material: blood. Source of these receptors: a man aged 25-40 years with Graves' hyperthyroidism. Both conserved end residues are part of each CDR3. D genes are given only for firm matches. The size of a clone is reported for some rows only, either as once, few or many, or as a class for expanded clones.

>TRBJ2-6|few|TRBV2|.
CASSVRSTGANVLTF
TGTGCCAGCAGCGTACGCAGTACCGGGGCCAACGTCCTGACTTTC
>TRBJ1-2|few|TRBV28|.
CASISTKDMRGSSNYGYTF
TGTGCCAGCATTTCTACTAAGGACATGCGGGGATCTTCAAACTATGGCTACACCTTC
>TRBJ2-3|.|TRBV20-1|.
CSARDVSREATDTQYF
TGCAGTGCTAGAGATGTAAGCAGGGAGGCCACAGATACGCAGTATTTT
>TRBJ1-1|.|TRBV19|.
CASSRGVTEAFF
TGTGCCAGTAGCCGGGGGGTCACTGAAGCTTTCTTT
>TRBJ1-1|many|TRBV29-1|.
CSAHRAVSGTEAFF
TGCAGCGCCCATCGGGCAGTCAGTGGCACTGAAGCTTTCTTT
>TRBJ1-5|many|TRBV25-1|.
CASSDFRGPQPQHF
TGTGCCAGCAGTGACTTCCGGGGGCCCCAGCCCCAGCATTTT
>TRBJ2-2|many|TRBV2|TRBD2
CASSEGGRASGELFF
TGTGCCAGCAGTGAGGGCGGGAGGGCCTCCGGGGAGCTGTTTTTT
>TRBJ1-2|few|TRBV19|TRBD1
CASVDRARGSYGYTF
TGTGCCAGTGTTGACAGGGCGCGTGGTAGCTATGGCTACACCTTC
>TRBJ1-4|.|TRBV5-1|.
CASSQGRYNEKLFF
TGCGCCAGCAGCCAGGGGCGGTATAATGAAAAACTGTTTTTT
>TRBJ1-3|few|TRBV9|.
CASSVSGSDAPGNTIYF
TGTGCCAGCAGCGTTAGCGGGTCTGATGCACCTGGAAACACCATATATTTT
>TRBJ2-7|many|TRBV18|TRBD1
CATTRTGVYEQYF
TGTGCCACCACCCGGACAGGGGTCTACGAGCAGTACTTC
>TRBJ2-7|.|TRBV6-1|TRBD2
CASKLGLAGYEQYF
TGTGCCAGTAAATTGGGACTAGCGGGTTACGAGCAGTACTTC
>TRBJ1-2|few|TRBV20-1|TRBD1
CSATGRSYGYTF
TGCAGTGCGACAGGGAGATCCTATGGCTACACCTTC
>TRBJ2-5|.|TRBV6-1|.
CASALSRETQYF
TGTGCCAGCGCCTTATCCCGCGAGACCCAGTACTTC
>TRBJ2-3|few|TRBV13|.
CASSSDGRADTQYF
TGTGCCAGCAGCTCGGACGGGCGGGCCGATACGCAGTATTTT
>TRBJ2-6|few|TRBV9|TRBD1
CASSVATGAGSSGANVLTF
TGTGCCAGCAGCGTAGCTACAGGGGCCGGTTCCTCTGGGGCCAACGTCCTGACTTTC
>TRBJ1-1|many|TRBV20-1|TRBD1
CSARVTGDDSNTEAFF
TGCAGTGCTAGAGTGACAGGGGACGACTCGAACACTGAAGCTTTCTTT
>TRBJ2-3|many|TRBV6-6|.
CASSYFITDTQYF
TGTGCCAGCAGTTACTTCATAACAGATACGCAGTATTTT
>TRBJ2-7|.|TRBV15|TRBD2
CATSRDRGENYEQYF
TGTGCCACCAGCAGAGATCGGGGGGAGAACTACGAGCAGTACTTC
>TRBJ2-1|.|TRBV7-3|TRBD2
CASSLGLAGGPFGNEQFF
TGTGCCAGCAGCTTGGGGCTAGCGGGAGGGCCGTTCGGCAATGAGCAGTTCTTC
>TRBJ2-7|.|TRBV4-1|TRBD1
CASTRTGQSYEQYF
TGCGCCAGCACCCGGACAGGTCAGTCCTACGAGCAGTACTTC
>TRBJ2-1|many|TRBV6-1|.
CASSYRPGGGVDEQFF
TGTGCCAGCAGTTATAGACCCGGCGGTGGGGTAGATGAGCAGTTCTTC
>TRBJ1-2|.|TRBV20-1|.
CSALRGGYNYGYTF
TGCAGTGCACTGAGGGGGGGATATAACTATGGCTACACCTTC
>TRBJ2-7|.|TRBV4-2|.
CASSDGPGVGEQYF
TGTGCCAGCAGCGACGGCCCTGGGGTTGGGGAGCAGTACTTC
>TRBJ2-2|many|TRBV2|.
CASSWAGANTGELFF
TGTGCCAGCAGTTGGGCAGGAGCGAACACCGGGGAGCTGTTTTTT
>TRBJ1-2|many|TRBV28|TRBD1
CASTWTGEGNLGGYTF
TGTGCCAGCACGTGGACAGGGGAAGGAAACTTAGGTGGCTACACCTTC
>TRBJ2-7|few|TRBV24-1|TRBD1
CATSDRTGGLGEQYF
TGTGCCACCAGTGATCGGACAGGGGGACTAGGCGAGCAGTACTTC
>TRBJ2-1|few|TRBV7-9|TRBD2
CASSLRTSGRGNEQFF
TGTGCCAGCAGCTTACGGACTAGCGGGAGAGGGAATGAGCAGTTCTTC
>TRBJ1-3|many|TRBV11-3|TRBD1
CASSSGQGGRNTIYF
TGTGCCAGCAGCTCCGGACAGGGAGGAAGGAACACCATATATTTT
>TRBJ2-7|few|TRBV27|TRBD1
CATWSGQVYEQYF
TGTGCCACCTGGAGCGGACAGGTTTACGAGCAGTACTTC
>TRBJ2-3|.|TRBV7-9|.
CASSLDGVDTQYF
TGTGCCAGCAGCTTAGATGGCGTGGATACGCAGTATTTT
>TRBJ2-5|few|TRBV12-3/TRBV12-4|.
CASSEGHLQETQYF
TGTGCCAGCAGCGAAGGTCACCTCCAAGAGACCCAGTACTTC
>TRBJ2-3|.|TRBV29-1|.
CSGDSPRGTDTQYF
TGCAGCGGTGACTCCCCGCGGGGTACAGATACGCAGTATTTT
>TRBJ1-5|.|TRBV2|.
CASRQGSGNQPQHF
TGTGCCAGCAGACAGGGATCTGGCAATCAGCCCCAGCATTTT
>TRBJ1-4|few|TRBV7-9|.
CASSLAYGTREKLFF
TGTGCCAGCAGCTTAGCGTACGGGACTAGAGAAAAACTGTTTTTT
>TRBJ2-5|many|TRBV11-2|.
CTSSPDLRAGETQYF
TGTACCAGCAGCCCCGATCTGCGGGCGGGGGAGACCCAGTACTTC
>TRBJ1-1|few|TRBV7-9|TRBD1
CASGRTGRTEAFF
TGTGCCAGCGGCAGGACAGGGAGAACTGAAGCTTTCTTT
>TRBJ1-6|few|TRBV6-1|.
CASSTGGDFYNSPLHF
TGTGCCAGCAGTACGGGTGGGGACTTCTATAATTCACCCCTCCACTTT
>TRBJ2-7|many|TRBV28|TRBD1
CASSYGTGAGYEQYF
TGTGCCAGCAGTTACGGGACAGGGGCGGGCTACGAGCAGTACTTC
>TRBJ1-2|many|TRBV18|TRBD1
CASSALDRDNYGYTF
TGTGCCAGCTCCGCCCTGGACAGGGATAACTATGGCTACACCTTC
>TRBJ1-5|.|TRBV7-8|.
CASSPGAGRRQPQHF
TGTGCCAGCAGCCCGGGGGCAGGAAGAAGGCAGCCCCAGCATTTT
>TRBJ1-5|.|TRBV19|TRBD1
CASMAGTGGNQPQHF
TGTGCCAGTATGGCGGGGACAGGGGGAAATCAGCCCCAGCATTTT
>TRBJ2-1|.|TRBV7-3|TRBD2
CASSFKLAGDSNEQFF
TGTGCCAGCAGCTTCAAACTAGCGGGAGACTCCAATGAGCAGTTCTTC
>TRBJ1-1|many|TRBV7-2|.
CASSSLGQSTEAFF
TGTGCCAGCAGCAGTCTGGGGCAGAGTACTGAAGCTTTCTTT
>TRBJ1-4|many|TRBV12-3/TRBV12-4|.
CASSLGTDEKLFF
TGTGCCAGCAGTTTAGGGACAGATGAAAAACTGTTTTTT
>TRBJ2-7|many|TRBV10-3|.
CAISEIQGIEQYF
TGTGCCATCAGTGAGATACAGGGCATCGAGCAGTACTTC
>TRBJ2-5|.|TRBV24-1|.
CATSDPLAKVETQYF
TGTGCCACCAGTGACCCTCTAGCGAAGGTGGAGACCCAGTACTTC